The rows below give T cell receptor beta chains drawn from one sample of a study of cytomegalovirus exposure and HLA in healthy donors. Using immunoSEQ multiplex PCR, the repertoire was profiled, and TCRdb retains in-frame clones only, with some absent. The table shows 200,000 to 250,000 clones, with approximately 82% occurring only once. The sample consisted of PBMCs. The receptors here all came from a woman aged 40 to 50 in good health and CMV-seronegative. CDR3s include the opening cysteine and the closing phenylalanine or tryptophan. A clone size is listed for some rows: how often the clone was seen (once, few, many), or a class if it is expanded.

V	size	J	CDR3
TRBV5-1	.	TRBJ2-3	CASSLARGGGASTDTQYF
TRBV4-1	.	TRBJ2-7	CASSQGQLSSYEQYF
TRBV15	.	TRBJ2-4	CATSTRFKAKNIQYF
TRBV27	.	TRBJ1-6	CASSYAGNSPLHF
TRBV19	.	TRBJ2-7	CASSIDRPGVEQYF
TRBV10-3	.	TRBJ1-5	CAISVPGRDQPQHF
TRBV10-1	.	TRBJ2-2	CASSEPRNTGELFF
TRBV12-5	.	TRBJ2-7	CASGLGGQGYEQYF
TRBV2	.	TRBJ2-1	CASSKRGQSSYNEQFF
TRBV7-2	.	TRBJ2-5	CASSLGGRETQYF
TRBV19	.	TRBJ2-1	CASTITSGFYNEQFF
TRBV19	.	TRBJ2-7	CASSTPGQGIGYEQYF
TRBV7-2	.	TRBJ1-1	CASSTSRGGVTEAFF
TRBV10-3	.	TRBJ2-7	CAISDSDRELYEQYF
TRBV5-4	once	TRBJ2-7	CASSGTGGFNEQYF
TRBV5-1	.	TRBJ1-6	CASSLAAQGTDSPLHF
TRBV6-5	.	TRBJ1-1	CASSGRNTEAFF
TRBV5-1	.	TRBJ2-7	CASSSRTSGAYEQYF
TRBV5-5	.	TRBJ1-2	CASSFGQSYGYTF
TRBV7-2	.	TRBJ2-7	CASSLIGTALLYEQYF
TRBV5-1	.	TRBJ1-4	CASSLEGAGEKLFF
TRBV6-6	.	TRBJ1-1	CASSYPPGQVLSKAFF
TRBV6-5	few	TRBJ1-5	CASSSGHNNQPQHF
TRBV28	.	TRBJ1-1	CATQTALANTEAFF
TRBV5-6	.	TRBJ2-5	CASSASGGARETQYF
TRBV2	.	TRBJ1-5	CASSGGVMGNQPQHF
TRBV2	.	TRBJ2-7	CASSVLRGSYEQYF
TRBV6-5	.	TRBJ1-2	CASSTSGEGDGYTF
TRBV9	.	TRBJ2-3	CASSVRQGDGWTDTQYF
TRBV9	.	TRBJ2-6	CASSVHPGLPSSGANVLTF
TRBV28	.	TRBJ1-6	CASRDSRTGKGSPLHF
TRBV4-3	.	TRBJ2-3	CASSQDVIGLGFTDTQYF
TRBV13	.	TRBJ2-1	CASSDLLASNEQFF
TRBV2	.	TRBJ2-7	CASSGDEQYF
TRBV30	.	TRBJ2-2	CAWSGDRGTGELFF
TRBV4-2	.	TRBJ1-4	CASSQDPSLNEKLFF
TRBV18	.	TRBJ2-3	CASSRNPGGPDTQYF
TRBV5-1	few	TRBJ1-4	CASSLGQPNEKLFF
TRBV27	.	TRBJ1-2	CASSFRQGIQGYTF
TRBV2	.	TRBJ2-5	CASLGGGETQYF
TRBV18	.	TRBJ1-5	CASSPQGSNQPQHF
TRBV4-3	.	TRBJ1-1	CASSLNYQDTEAFF
TRBV29-1	.	TRBJ2-7	CSVGGTGSEQYF
TRBV7-2	.	TRBJ2-6	CASSLDREVAGANVLTF
TRBV2	.	TRBJ1-1	CASSEDRVTEAFF
TRBV7-9	once	TRBJ1-6	CASEEGDRSNSPLHF
TRBV5-1	.	TRBJ2-5	CASSLGAGREETQYF
TRBV13	.	TRBJ2-5	CASSLRLVGEETQYF
TRBV30	.	TRBJ1-6	CAWSSLTGGSPLHF
TRBV19	.	TRBJ2-5	CASTETWGGPRETQYF
TRBV15	.	TRBJ2-5	CATSRVGGLTETQYF
TRBV5-1	.	TRBJ1-4	CASSLASGHANEKLFF
TRBV18	once	TRBJ1-4	CASSFGTGGRATNEKLFF